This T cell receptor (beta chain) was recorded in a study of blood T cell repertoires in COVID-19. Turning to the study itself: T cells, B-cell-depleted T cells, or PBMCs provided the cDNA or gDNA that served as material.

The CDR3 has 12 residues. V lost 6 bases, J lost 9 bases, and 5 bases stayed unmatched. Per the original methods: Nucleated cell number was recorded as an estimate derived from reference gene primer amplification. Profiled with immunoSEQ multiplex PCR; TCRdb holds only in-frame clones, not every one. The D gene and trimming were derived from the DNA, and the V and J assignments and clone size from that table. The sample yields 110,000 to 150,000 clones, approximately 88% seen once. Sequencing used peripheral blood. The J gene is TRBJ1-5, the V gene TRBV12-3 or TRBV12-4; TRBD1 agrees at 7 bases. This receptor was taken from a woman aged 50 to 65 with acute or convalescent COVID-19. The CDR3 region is CASRTGSLPQHF. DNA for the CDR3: TGTGCCAGCAGGACAGGGAGCCTGCCCCAGCATTTT.